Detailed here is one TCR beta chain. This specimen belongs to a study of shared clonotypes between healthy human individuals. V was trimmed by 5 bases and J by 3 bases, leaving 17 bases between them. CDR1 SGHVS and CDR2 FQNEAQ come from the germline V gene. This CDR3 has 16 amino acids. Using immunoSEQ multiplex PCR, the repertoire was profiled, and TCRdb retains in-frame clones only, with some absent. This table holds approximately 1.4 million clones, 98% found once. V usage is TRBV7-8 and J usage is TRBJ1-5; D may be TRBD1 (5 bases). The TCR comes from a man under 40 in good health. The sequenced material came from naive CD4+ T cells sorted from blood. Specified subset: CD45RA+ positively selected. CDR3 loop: CASSPRFRDPNQPQHF. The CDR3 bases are TGTGCCAGCAGCCCTCGTTTCCGGGACCCCAATCAGCCCCAGCATTTT. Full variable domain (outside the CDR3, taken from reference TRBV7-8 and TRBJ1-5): GAGVSQSPRYKVAKRGQDVALRCDPISGHVSLFWYQQALGQGPEFLTYFQNEAQLDKSGLPSDRFFAERPEGSVSTLKIQRTQQEDSAVYLCASSPRFRDPNQPQHFGDGTRLSIL.